This record covers a single T cell receptor (beta chain). The data belong to a study of blood T cell repertoires in COVID-19. Background on the study: The United States, Italy and Spain provided the acute and convalescent COVID-19 samples. From T cells, B-cell-depleted T cells, or PBMCs came the material, which was cDNA or gDNA.

Per the original methods: From reference gene primer amplification, estimates of nucleated cell counts were derived. TCRdb keeps only in-frame clones here, not all; method: immunoSEQ multiplex PCR. Clone size and the V and J calls come from that table; the DNA yielded D and trimming. The repertoire holds hundreds of thousands of clones, with roughly 85% as singletons. Germline CDR1 is MNHEY and CDR2 is SVGEGT. The CDR3 contains 14 residues. V was pared by 2 bases and J by 2 bases, with 9 bases between. The chain is built from TRBV6-2 or TRBV6-3 and TRBJ1-2; possible D gene TRBD1, 6 bases. This TCR was sampled from a man aged 50 to 59 with active or convalescent COVID-19. Sequenced: peripheral blood. The CDR3 DNA is TGTGCCAGCAGTTACGGACAGCTGAACTATGGCTACACCTTC. This sequence encodes CASSYGQLNYGYTF.